The rows below give T cell receptor delta chains drawn from one sample of a study of gamma-delta chains in newborns, infants, children. TCRdb reanalysed the reads via CATT. The sample records around 5,200 delta-chain clones, roughly 14% being singletons. The sample in question was blood, obtained at baseline. The receptors here all came from a child who was a newborn, infant or young child, either healthy, febrile or measles-vaccinated (not recorded which). CDR3s include the opening cysteine and the closing phenylalanine or tryptophan. The order of the fields is J gene, CDR3 length, V gene, CDR3 protein.

J gene: TRDJ3; CDR3 length: 20; V gene: TRDV2; CDR3 protein: CACDTVLGDTTVWDTRQMFF
J gene: TRDJ1; CDR3 length: 16; V gene: TRDV3; CDR3 protein: CAFYYIWMGGYRALIF
J gene: TRDJ3; CDR3 length: 22; V gene: TRDV2; CDR3 protein: CACDGVDKYSGGYSWDTRQMFF
J gene: TRDJ1; CDR3 length: 17; V gene: TRDV2; CDR3 protein: CACDPVTGGPYTDKLIF
J gene: TRDJ3; CDR3 length: 27; V gene: TRDV2; CDR3 protein: CACDRGRLTSYWFLGDTRIWDTRQMFF
J gene: TRDJ1; CDR3 length: 21; V gene: TRDV1; CDR3 protein: CALGELRSPEFTGGYTDKLIF
J gene: TRDJ1; CDR3 length: 21; V gene: TRDV1; CDR3 protein: CALGFRSRGRDTRGYTDKLIF
J gene: TRDJ1; CDR3 length: 18; V gene: TRDV2; CDR3 protein: CACDQIKMGETYTDKLIF
J gene: TRDJ1; CDR3 length: 18; V gene: TRDV2; CDR3 protein: CACDPVGTPHRDTDKLIF
J gene: TRDJ3; CDR3 length: 21; V gene: TRDV1; CDR3 protein: CALGEWYCGGPSSWDTRQMFF
J gene: TRDJ3; CDR3 length: 24; V gene: TRDV2; CDR3 protein: CACDLLDGGYIQDTISWDTRQMFF
J gene: TRDJ1; CDR3 length: 20; V gene: TRDV1; CDR3 protein: CALGEPEMLPRYWGSDKLIF
J gene: TRDJ1; CDR3 length: 20; V gene: TRDV2; CDR3 protein: CACDRLNFASGDMDSGKLIF
J gene: TRDJ1; CDR3 length: 20; V gene: TRDV3; CDR3 protein: CAFEVRGIDWGIRNTDKLIF
J gene: TRDJ1; CDR3 length: 18; V gene: TRDV3; CDR3 protein: CASKFSYWGILDTDKLIF
J gene: TRDJ1; CDR3 length: 20; V gene: TRDV1; CDR3 protein: CALAPSYWGIRPAYTDKLIF
J gene: TRDJ1; CDR3 length: 22; V gene: TRDV2; CDR3 protein: CACDTVRSTGGHKGRDTDKLIF
J gene: TRDJ3; CDR3 length: 19; V gene: TRDV2; CDR3 protein: CACDTVLGDTTWDTRQMFF
J gene: TRDJ1; CDR3 length: 20; V gene: TRDV2; CDR3 protein: CACDPVLGDTARMYTDKLIF
J gene: TRDJ1; CDR3 length: 14; V gene: TRDV2; CDR3 protein: CACDSLVQPDKLIF
J gene: TRDJ2; CDR3 length: 21; V gene: TRDV1; CDR3 protein: CALGRLGDPVSDPLLTAQLFF
J gene: TRDJ1; CDR3 length: 19; V gene: TRDV2; CDR3 protein: CACDPLLGAGGLYTDKLIF
J gene: TRDJ1; CDR3 length: 20; V gene: TRDV1; CDR3 protein: CALGELHDYWGIRVTDKLIF
J gene: TRDJ1; CDR3 length: 14; V gene: TRDV2; CDR3 protein: CACDHVVSNDKLIF
J gene: TRDJ1; CDR3 length: 21; V gene: TRDV1; CDR3 protein: CALGPQSPFLNNGDTGDKLIF
J gene: TRDJ1; CDR3 length: 17; V gene: TRDV2; CDR3 protein: CACDPLGDTLGTDKLIF
J gene: TRDJ1; CDR3 length: 22; V gene: TRDV3; CDR3 protein: CAFDSWVWIPKVVLGDTDKLIF
J gene: TRDJ1; CDR3 length: 18; V gene: TRDV1; CDR3 protein: CALGESPFYWGILDKLIF
J gene: TRDJ1; CDR3 length: 21; V gene: TRDV1; CDR3 protein: CALGELVAVTGGYLCTDKLIF
J gene: TRDJ1; CDR3 length: 18; V gene: TRDV1; CDR3 protein: CALGERGIRTGGQDKLIF
J gene: TRDJ1; CDR3 length: 15; V gene: TRDV1; CDR3 protein: CALGELAYLGDGLIF
J gene: TRDJ1; CDR3 length: 24; V gene: TRDV1; CDR3 protein: CALGELSVIGLLYWGIQNTDKLIF